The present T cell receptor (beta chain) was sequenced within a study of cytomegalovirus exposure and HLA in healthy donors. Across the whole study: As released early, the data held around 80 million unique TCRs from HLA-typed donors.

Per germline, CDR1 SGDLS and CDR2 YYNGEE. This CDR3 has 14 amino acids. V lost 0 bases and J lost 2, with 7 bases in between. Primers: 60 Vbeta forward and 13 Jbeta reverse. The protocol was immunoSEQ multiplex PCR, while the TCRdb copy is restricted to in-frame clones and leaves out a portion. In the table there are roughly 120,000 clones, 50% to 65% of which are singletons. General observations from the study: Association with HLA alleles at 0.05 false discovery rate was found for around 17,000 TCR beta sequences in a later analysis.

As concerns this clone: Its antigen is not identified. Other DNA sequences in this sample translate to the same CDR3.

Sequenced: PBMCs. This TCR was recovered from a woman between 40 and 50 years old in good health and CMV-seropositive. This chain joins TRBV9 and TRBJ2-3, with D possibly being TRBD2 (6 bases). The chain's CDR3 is CASSVAGATDTQYF. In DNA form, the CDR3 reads TGTGCCAGCAGCGTAGCGGGAGCCACAGATACGCAGTATTTT. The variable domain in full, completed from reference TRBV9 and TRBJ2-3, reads DSGVTQTPKHLITATGQRVTLRCSPRSGDLSVYWYQQSLDQGLQFLIQYYNGEERAKGNILERFSAQQFPDLHSELNLSSLELGDSALYFCASSVAGATDTQYFGPGTRLTVL.